The following is a T cell receptor beta chain sequence with its context. Trimming took off 4 bases at V and 1 base at J, with 7 bases between the two ends. The CDR3 loop spans 13 amino acids. From germline, CDR1 is SNHLY and CDR2 FYNNEI. This sample was taken from a study of siplizumab effects on memory and regulatory T cells. Sequencing of unstimulated naive, memory, effector memory and TEMRA subsets was performed in three donor pairs. Only in-frame clones appear in the TCRdb table, and some are missing; sequencing was by immunoSEQ multiplex PCR. The top ten clones hold less than 4% of a sample with over 55,000 clones, approximately 87% of them seen once.

This chain joins TRBV2 and TRBJ2-5; D is unclear. Sequencing was performed on memory CD4+ T cells sorted from blood. This sequence was found in a human donor in good health. The chain's CDR3 is CASSGLAQETQYF. The DNA of the CDR3 is TGTGCCAGCAGTGGACTGGCCCAAGAGACCCAGTACTTC.